These 27 T cell receptor beta chains came from one sample sequenced in a study of blood T cell repertoires in COVID-19. Some clones are missing from TCRdb's copy, which holds only in-frame ones; the method was immunoSEQ multiplex PCR. The data hold some 300,000 clones, with about nine tenths observed a single time. Sequencing was carried out using peripheral blood. All receptors come from a woman in her forties or fifties with COVID-19, enrolled during active disease.

The rearrangement uses TRBV19 and TRBJ1-5, with a weak D call TRBD1 (6 bases). V lost 5 bases, J lost 4 bases, and 12 bases lay in between. The CDR3 consists of 14 residues. Germline lookup yields CDR1 LNHDA and CDR2 SQIVND (reference sequence). The CDR3 DNA is TGTGCCAGTAGTCTGATAAGGGGGAATCAGCCCCAGCATTTT. As protein: CASSLIRGNQPQHF.

This clone was picked up one time. This rearrangement joins TRBV19 to TRBJ2-6; 8 bases are a match to TRBD1. The CDR3 runs to 15 residues. V gave up 6 bases and J gave up 4 bases; unmatched junction bases: 5. Germline V gene lookup returns CDR1 LNHDA and CDR2 SQIVND (reference sequence). This CDR3 is CASSNRGTGANVLTF. The CDR3 DNA follows: TGTGCCAGTAGCAACAGGGGGACAGGGGCCAACGTCCTGACTTTC.

On this clone: One end of the junction varies from germline; a read error may be responsible. The chain couples TRBV13 to TRBJ2-7, with D perhaps TRBD2 (6 bases). The germline CDR1 and CDR2 sequences are PRHDT and FYEKMQ (reference sequence). The CDR3 length is 13 residues. This CDR3 reads CASTLSGSYEQYF. The CDR3 region has the DNA TGTGCCAGCACCTTAAGCGGGTCCTACGAGCAGTACTTC.

This chain joins TRBV7-3 and TRBJ2-5; 11 bases are shared with TRBD2. This CDR3 is 15 amino acids long. Germline-derived CDR1 and CDR2 are SGHTA and FQGTGA. V was pared by 5 bases and J by 5 bases, with 7 bases of the junction left unmatched. In DNA, the CDR3 is TGTGCCAGCAGCAATAGCGGGAGGGTAGGGGAGACCCAGTACTTC. It encodes CASSNSGRVGETQYF.

CDR3 bases: TGCGCCAGCAGCTTGATGGCACCAGGGTACGAGCAGTACTTC. Protein product: CASSLMAPGYEQYF. The genes are TRBV5-1 and TRBJ2-7, with D tentatively TRBD1 (5 bases). CDR3 length: 14 residues. Germline CDR1 is SGHRS and CDR2 is YFSETQ. V was trimmed by 1 base and J by 4 bases, leaving 12 bases between them.

This chain uses TRBV19 with TRBJ2-7; 8 bases are shared with TRBD1. Trimming at V came to 5 bases and at J to 2 bases, leaving 8 bases not matched to a gene. The CDR3 contains 15 residues. Per the germline V gene, CDR1 is LNHDA and CDR2 is SQIVND (reference sequence). CDR3 DNA: TGTGCCAGTAGTCCCCGGGACAGGCATGCCTACGAGCAGTACTTC. This gives the protein CASSPRDRHAYEQYF.

For the CDR3, the DNA is TGCGCCAGCGCGGGGGGACAGGGATTCCACGAGCAGTACTTC. The encoded protein is CASAGGQGFHEQYF. V gene TRBV5-1 combines with J gene TRBJ2-7; perhaps TRBD1 as D (9 bases). Germline CDR1 SGHRS, CDR2 YFSETQ. This CDR3 region has 14 residues. V dropped 7 bases and J dropped 5 bases, with 19 bases sitting between them.

The chain recombines TRBV28 with TRBJ2-3, with TRBD2 matching over 11 bases. Looked up from germline, CDR1 is MDHEN and CDR2 is SYDVKM. V gave up 5 bases and J gave up 3 bases; unmatched junction bases: 7. The CDR3 sequence is 16 residues long. CDR3 nucleotides: TGTGCCAGCAGTCCTGTTAGCGGGAGGGGTACAGATACGCAGTATTTT. Translating gives CASSPVSGRGTDTQYF.

The chain has TRBV3-1 (or the pseudogene TRBV3-2) and TRBJ2-5, with TRBD1 identical over 10 bases. Germline V gives CDR1 LGHDT, CDR2 YNNKEL (reference sequence). Trimming cost V 5 bases and J 5 bases; bases outside gene matches: 2. This CDR3 is 13 amino acids long. CDR3 residues: CASSVTGGETQYF. The CDR3, as DNA: TGTGCCAGCAGCGTGACAGGGGGCGAGACCCAGTACTTC.

The rearrangement joins TRBV13 to TRBJ1-1; 9 bases agree with TRBD1. Germline V gene lookup returns CDR1 PRHDT and CDR2 FYEKMQ (reference sequence). The ends lost 3 bases at V and 5 bases at J; junction bases unmatched: 4. CDR3 size: 14 residues. The CDR3 sequence is CASSFGTGRTEAFF. The CDR3 nucleotides are TGTGCCAGCAGCTTCGGGACAGGGAGGACTGAAGCTTTCTTT.

V usage is TRBV4-2 and J usage is TRBJ2-7; no firm D call. V dropped 1 base and J dropped 3 bases, with 7 bases sitting between them. The germline V gene encodes CDR1 LGHNA and CDR2 YNFKEQ. The CDR3 is 13 residues long. The CDR3 bases are TGTGCCAGCAGCCAAGGTCTAGGCTACGAGCAGTACTTC. Translated, it gives CASSQGLGYEQYF.

This clone was detected a few times. V gene TRBV5-6 combines with J gene TRBJ1-2, with D possibly matching TRBD1 (6 bases). This CDR3 is 13 amino acids long. V gave up 4 bases and J gave up 4 bases, with 11 bases separating them. Per the germline V gene, CDR1 is SGHDT and CDR2 is YYEEEE. The CDR3 loop is CASSRTGPYGYTF. CDR3 nucleotides: TGTGCCAGCAGCCGCACAGGGCCCTATGGCTACACCTTC.

This clone was recorded only once. The chain recombines TRBV25-1 with TRBJ2-7; 10 bases fit TRBD2. CDR3 length equals 16 residues. V shed 4 bases and J 4 bases; nucleotides not matched to a gene: 10. Germline values: CDR1 MGHDK, CDR2 SYGVNS. DNA of the CDR3: TGTGCCAGCAGTGGTAGCGGGAGGCCACAGGGGTACGAGCAGTACTTC. This translates into CASSGSGRPQGYEQYF.

The J gene is TRBJ2-2, the V gene TRBV11-3; D is perhaps TRBD1 (6 bases). Per germline, CDR1 SGHNT and CDR2 YENEEA. The CDR3 is made up of 15 amino acids. The V gene lost 5 bases and the J gene lost 0 bases, with 10 bases spanning the gap. The CDR3 protein is CASSGTGTNTGELFF. The CDR3 coding sequence is TGTGCCAGCAGCGGCACAGGGACGAACACCGGGGAGCTGTTTTTT.

The chain carries TRBV24-1 and TRBJ1-2; possibly TRBD1 for D (6 bases). The CDR3 contains 12 residues. Trimming cost V 9 bases and J 2 bases, with 9 bases left between them. Germline lookup yields CDR1 KGHDR and CDR2 SFDVKD. Here the CDR3 DNA reads TGTGCCACCCAGGACAGAAACTATGGCTACACCTTC. This gives the protein CATQDRNYGYTF.

CDR3 amino acids: CASSLGGGSGTF. In DNA, the CDR3 is TGTGCCAGCAGCTTGGGCGGCGGAAGCGGCACCTTC. The gene calls are TRBV5-6 and TRBJ1-2; D is undetermined. Trimming removed 0 bases at V and 13 bases at J, with 13 bases between. The CDR3 runs 12 residues. Per germline, CDR1 SGHDT and CDR2 YYEEEE.

With respect to this clone: One junction end disagrees with the germline gene, perhaps due to a read error. V gene TRBV12-3 or TRBV12-4 combines with J gene TRBJ1-1; possible D gene TRBD1, 5 bases. This CDR3 contains 13 residues. As DNA, the CDR3 is TGTGCCACCAGTGTTCGAACAGGCACTGAAGCTTTCTTT. Protein: CATSVRTGTEAFF.

The rearrangement joins TRBV4-1 to TRBJ2-1; no definite D call. This CDR3 is built from 14 residues. In germline, CDR1 is MGHRA, CDR2 YSYEKL. The V end lost 0 bases, the J end lost 6 bases, and 9 bases lay between the germline ends. The CDR3 region has the DNA TGCGCCAGCAGCCAAGATCGGCGGCCCAATGAGCAGTTCTTC. This translates into CASSQDRRPNEQFF.

The chain recombines TRBV11-3 with TRBJ2-1; D call uncertain. This CDR3 is built from 13 residues. CDR1 is SGHNT, CDR2 YENEEA, per germline. Between the trimmed V and J ends, which lost 2 bases and 4 bases, there was a span of 6 bases. Written as DNA, the CDR3 is TGTGCCAGCAGCTTACCCCCATACAATGAGCAGTTCTTC. Protein product: CASSLPPYNEQFF.

This chain links TRBV19 with TRBJ2-2, with TRBD1 identical over 11 bases. The length of the CDR3 is 16 residues. Per the germline V gene, CDR1 is LNHDA and CDR2 is SQIVND (reference sequence). V was clipped by 6 bases and J by 4 bases; unmatched bases: 7. The CDR3 protein is CASSIWTGGITGELFF. DNA of the CDR3: TGTGCCAGTAGCATCTGGACAGGGGGCATCACCGGGGAGCTGTTTTTT.

The chain couples TRBV2 to TRBJ2-7; 16 bases are shared with TRBD2. The CDR3 length is 15 residues. J was trimmed by 7 bases and V by 6 bases; bases with no gene match: 6. CDR1 is SNHLY, CDR2 FYNNEI, per germline. The CDR3 sequence: CASSGTSGRAEEQYF. The CDR3 DNA is TGTGCCAGCAGCGGGACTAGCGGGAGGGCAGAAGAGCAGTACTTC.

The chain uses TRBV19 and TRBJ2-3; TRBD2 matches 11 bases. Germline V CDR1 and CDR2: LNHDA, SQIVND (reference sequence). The CDR3 runs 18 residues. Losses at the gene ends were 1 base for V and 2 bases for J; bases not matched to a gene: 8. The CDR3 DNA follows: TGTGCCAGTAGTATAGGTACCCCACTAGCGGGAGTCACAGATACGCAGTATTTT. It specifies CASSIGTPLAGVTDTQYF.

The genes are TRBV5-4 and TRBJ2-1; D may be TRBD2 (6 bases). Deletions cut 3 bases from V and 9 bases from J, with 16 bases between. This CDR3 is built from 14 residues. Germline values: CDR1 SGHNT, CDR2 YYREEE (reference sequence). CDR3 sequence (DNA): TGTGCCAGCAGCTCATCCGGGGGATCGGGTGAGCAGTTCTTC. Amino acids: CASSSSGGSGEQFF.

This clone occurred once. The rearrangement joins TRBV30 to TRBJ1-1; TRBD1 matches at 11 bases. CDR1 and CDR2 from the germline V gene are GTSNPN and SVGIG (reference sequence). Losses at the gene ends were 1 base for V and 6 bases for J; bases not matched to a gene: 7. CDR3 length: 15 amino acids. Here the CDR3 reads CAWSGTGGGNAEAFF. In nucleotides, the CDR3 is TGTGCCTGGAGTGGGACAGGGGGCGGCAATGCTGAAGCTTTCTTT.

This rearrangement joins TRBV19 to TRBJ1-4, with 10 bases aligning to TRBD1. The J segment lost 2 bases and the V segment lost 7 bases, leaving 4 bases of the junction unmatched. The CDR3 length is 15 residues. In germline, CDR1 is LNHDA, CDR2 SQIVND (reference sequence). The CDR3 region is CASIGTGVTNEKLFF. CDR3 bases: TGTGCCAGTATTGGGACAGGGGTTACTAATGAAAAACTGTTTTTT.

CDR3 nucleotide sequence: TGCGCCAGCAGCTTCCTAGCGGGCGTCGAGCAGTACTTC. Its protein is CASSFLAGVEQYF. The genes are TRBV5-1 and TRBJ2-7; 8 bases match TRBD2. The CDR3 has 13 residues. Germline CDR1 and CDR2: SGHRS and YFSETQ. After removal of 2 bases from V and 6 bases from J, the junction contained 4 bases not matched to a gene. The full variable domain, rest sourced from reference TRBV5-1 and TRBJ2-7, is KAGVTQTPRYLIKTRGQQVTLSCSPISGHRSVSWYQQTPGQGLQFLFEYFSETQRNKGNFPGRFSGRQFSNSRSEMNVSTLELGDSALYLCASSFLAGVEQYFGPGTRLTVT.

This chain connects TRBV3-1 (or the pseudogene TRBV3-2) to TRBJ1-3; TRBD1 matches at 7 bases. Germline-derived CDR1 and CDR2 are LGHDT and YNNKEL (reference sequence). The V segment lost 4 bases and the J segment 2 bases; nucleotides outside the gene matches: 5. This CDR3 contains 15 residues. Here the CDR3 DNA reads TGTGCCAGCAGCCCTTTCGGGACAGCTGGAAACACCATATATTTT. This translates into CASSPFGTAGNTIYF.